Below are 2 T cell receptor beta chains sequenced from a single sample in a study of blood T cell repertoires in COVID-19. Assay: immunoSEQ multiplex PCR; the TCRdb copy retains only in-frame clones and omits some. This sample has a few hundred thousand clones, with approximately 86% found just once. Sample: peripheral blood. The receptors come from a man in his 60s with acute or convalescent COVID-19.

The genes are TRBV6-1 and TRBJ1-2; D possibly corresponds to TRBD1 (5 bases). The CDR3 totals 13 residues. Germline CDR1 and CDR2: MNHNS and SASEGT. Trimming removed 3 bases from V and 8 bases from J, with 13 bases in between. The chain's CDR3 is CASSDKTGFGYTF. CDR3 DNA: TGTGCCAGCAGTGACAAAACAGGTTTCGGCTACACCTTC.

A single count supports this clone. V usage is TRBV6-5 and J usage is TRBJ2-4; D unclear. Germline values: CDR1 MNHEY, CDR2 SVGAGI. V lost 0 bases, J lost 7 bases, and 7 bases lay in between. The length of the CDR3 is 13 residues. CDR3 DNA sequence: TGTGCCAGCAGTTACTCCCCCTTGAACATTCAGTACTTC. Translated: CASSYSPLNIQYF.